These T cell receptor beta chains were read from a single sample in a study of control samples from healthy donors and cancer patients. Measured with immunoSEQ multiplex PCR; TCRdb has only the in-frame clones, and not every one. The repertoire consists of approximately 140,000 clones, with about 90% occurring once and the leading ten covering about 7.6%. Sequencing was performed on blood. The receptors originated from a man between 18 and 35 years old in good health. The CDR3 runs from the conserved cysteine through the conserved F or W. D genes are given only for firm matches. The size of a clone is reported for some rows only, either as once, few or many, or as a class for expanded clones.

d_call | clone_size | j_call | v_call | cdr3_aa | cdr3_nt
- | - | TRBJ1-2 | TRBV12-3/TRBV12-4 | CASSRQSYYGYTF | TGTGCCAGCAGTAGACAGTCTTACTATGGCTACACCTTC
- | - | TRBJ1-6 | TRBV3-1/TRBV3-2 | CASSQRSSSPLHF | TGTGCCAGCAGCCAAAGGTCGAGCTCACCCCTCCACTTT
- | few | TRBJ1-2 | TRBV6-5 | CASSQGYSNYGYTF | TGTGCCAGCAGTCAGGGATACTCTAACTATGGCTACACCTTC
- | - | TRBJ1-1 | TRBV4-1 | CASSQVGSPEAFF | TGCGCCAGCAGCCAAGTAGGGAGCCCTGAAGCTTTCTTT
TRBD2 | - | TRBJ2-7 | TRBV11-2 | CASSLTLMAGGIFYEQYF | TGTGCCAGCAGCTTAACCCTAATGGCGGGGGGGATTTTTTACGAGCAGTACTTC
- | - | TRBJ2-1 | TRBV11-3 | CASSLAGGQSVEQFF | TGTGCCAGCAGCTTAGCCGGCGGACAGTCGGTTGAGCAGTTCTTC
- | once | TRBJ2-3 | TRBV4-1 | CASSQGTTTDTQYF | TGCGCCAGCAGCCAAGGGACTACCACAGATACGCAGTATTTT
- | once | TRBJ1-6 | TRBV4-2 | CASGPEGREIIHSPLHF | TGTGCCAGCGGACCCGAGGGCAGGGAAATAATTCATTCACCCCTCCACTTT
- | - | TRBJ2-5 | TRBV7-9 | CASSLGGEETQYF | TGTGCCAGCAGCTTAGGAGGCGAGGAGACCCAGTACTTC
- | - | TRBJ2-3 | TRBV7-3 | CASSQRGAPSTDTQYF | TGTGCCAGCAGCCAAAGAGGTGCGCCCAGCACAGATACGCAGTATTTT